The source of this TCR beta chain is a study of regulatory T cells in long-lasting Graves disease. Findings of the study overall: TRBV28, TRBJ1-2 and TRBJ2-5 were favored in persistent disease.

CDR3 length: 16 residues. CDR1 is MNHEY, CDR2 SMNVEV, per germline (reference sequence). Unmatched junction bases numbered 7, after V lost 5 bases and J lost 0 bases. This clonotype was seen at least ten times. Its target is unknown. As for time point: newly diagnosed GD, antithyroid drugs for less than 3 months. Making the TCR library involved RNA that had been extracted from PBMCs. Researchers made TCR beta libraries by using iRepertoire HTBI primers and running Arm-PCR on CDR3 regions. TCRdb reanalysed the multiplex PCR reads using MiXCR and keeps one entry per CDR3 protein. The sample yields some 460,000 distinct CDR3 sequences, about a sixth seen once. The sample was also linked to a second study, of T cells in Graves' hyperthyroidism and ophthalmopathy. That paper adds: Most clonotypes expanded in thyroid above 0.001 were likewise present in blood. The model anticipated ophthalmopathy a median about six months pre-onset.

This rearrangement joins TRBV27 to TRBJ1-5; 7 positions agree with TRBD1. Sequencing used peripheral blood mononuclear cells (PBMCs), obtained at new diagnosis, from a patient treated with antithyroid drugs. The receptor's source is a man in his forties with Graves disease. CDR3 residues: CASSPGTAYSNQPQHF. CDR3 DNA: TGTGCCAGCAGTCCTGGGACAGCGTATAGCAATCAGCCCCAGCATTTT.